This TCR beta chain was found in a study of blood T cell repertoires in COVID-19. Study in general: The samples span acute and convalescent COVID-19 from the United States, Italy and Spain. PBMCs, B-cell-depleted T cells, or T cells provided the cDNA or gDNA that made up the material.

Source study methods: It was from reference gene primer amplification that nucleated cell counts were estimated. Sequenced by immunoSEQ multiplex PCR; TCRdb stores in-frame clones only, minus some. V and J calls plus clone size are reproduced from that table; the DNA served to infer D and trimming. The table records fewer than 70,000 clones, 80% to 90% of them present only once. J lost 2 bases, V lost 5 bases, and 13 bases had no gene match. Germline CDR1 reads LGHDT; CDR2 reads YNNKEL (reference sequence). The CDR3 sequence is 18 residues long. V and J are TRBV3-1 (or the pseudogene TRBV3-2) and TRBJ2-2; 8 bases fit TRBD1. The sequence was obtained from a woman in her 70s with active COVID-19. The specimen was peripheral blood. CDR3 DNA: TGTGCCAGCAGCTCGCGGCCTGGACAGGGCGGTAACACCGGGGAGCTGTTTTTT. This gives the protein CASSSRPGQGGNTGELFF.